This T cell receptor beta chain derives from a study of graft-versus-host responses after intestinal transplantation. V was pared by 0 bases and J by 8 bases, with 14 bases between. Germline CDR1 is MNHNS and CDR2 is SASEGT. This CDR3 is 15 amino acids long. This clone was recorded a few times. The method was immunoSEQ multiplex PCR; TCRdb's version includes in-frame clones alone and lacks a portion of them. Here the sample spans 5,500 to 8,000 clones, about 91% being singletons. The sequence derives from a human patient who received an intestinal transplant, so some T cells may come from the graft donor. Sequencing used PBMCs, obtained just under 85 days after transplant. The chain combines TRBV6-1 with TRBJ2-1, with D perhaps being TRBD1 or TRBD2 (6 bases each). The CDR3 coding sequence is TGTGCCAGCAGTGAAGCGGGTTCGGGGGCCTATGAGCAGTTCTTC. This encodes CASSEAGSGAYEQFF.